The count of the clone carrying this TCR beta chain is one. This entry is derived from a study of blood T cell repertoires in COVID-19. Study background: Samples representing acute and convalescent COVID-19 were sourced from the United States, Italy and Spain.

Recruited during active infection, patients (from Seattle) were subsequently followed longitudinally. Germline V gives CDR1 LGHDT, CDR2 YNNKEL (reference sequence). V was clipped by 0 bases and J by 11 bases, with 13 bases between them. The CDR3 consists of 13 residues. Produced via immunoSEQ multiplex PCR; TCRdb's table is partial and in-frame only. The table shows about 210,000 clones, with roughly 85% occurring only once. This TCR was recovered from a woman in her sixties or seventies with COVID-19, enrolled during active disease. Sequencing used peripheral blood. The chain employs TRBV3-1 (or the pseudogene TRBV3-2) and TRBJ1-1; D remains unclear. The CDR3 DNA reads TGTGCCAGCAGCCAAGAATCGAGGGCCGGGGCTTTCTTT. It specifies CASSQESRAGAFF.